This T cell receptor beta chain stems from a study of human T cells and chemical hapten exposure. This clonotype occurred many times. V lost 6 bases to trimming and J lost 0 bases; unmatched junction nucleotides: 5. The CDR3 covers 14 residues. CDR1 is MDHEN and CDR2 is SYDVKM in the germline V gene. Time point given: patch test 2, 6 weeks after DPC sensitization. This sample's treatment: therapeutic diphenylcyclopropenone sensitization with weekly scalp DPC. The total RNA was obtained from whole blood that was not fractionated. During construction of the library, unique molecular identifiers were attached to individual cDNA molecules for quantitative, reproducible TCR counting. Original methodology: Sample TCR counts, which ranged from roughly 20,000 to 690,600, had a median of about 100,000. One entry per CDR3 protein results from TCRdb running MiXCR on the RACE reads. The V and J calls and clone size are TCRdb's, not the authors'. The sample yields 360,000 or so distinct CDR3 sequences, just under 6.5% seen once.

The specimen comprised whole blood, sampled in connection with sensitization to the hapten diphenylcyclopropenone (DPC). This TCR was recovered from a woman aged 18-29 years with alopecia areata. Some clones in this sample may be carry-over from other donors' samples. The V and J genes are TRBV28 and TRBJ2-7; 7 nucleotides agree with TRBD1. CDR3 sequence (DNA): TGTGCCAGCAGCCCGACAGGGAGCTCCTACGAGCAGTACTTC. Protein sequence: CASSPTGSSYEQYF. The complete variable domain, with remaining parts taken from reference TRBV28 and TRBJ2-7, reads DVKVTQSSRYLVKRTGEKVFLECVQDMDHENMFWYRQDPGLGLRLIYFSYDVKMKEKGDIPEGYSVSREKKERFSLILESASTNQTSMYLCASSPTGSSYEQYFGPGTRLTVT.